This T cell receptor (beta chain) was profiled in a study of CD8 T cells in ankylosing spondylitis. This clonotype has ten or more counts. The antigen is not known. General study results and limits: Characteristic, it appeared, of ankylosing spondylitis blood was a TCR beta motif of about eight highly homologous variants.

The V and J ends lost 4 bases and 0 bases respectively, with 13 bases between them. CDR3 length: 15 residues. Per germline, CDR1 DFQATT and CDR2 SNEGSKA (reference sequence). A quantitative 5'-RACE method, one with molecular barcodes, was used to make TCR beta libraries. TCRdb re-called the 5' RACE reads with MiXCR, one entry per CDR3 protein. The sample carries tens of thousands of distinct CDR3 sequences, around 25% recorded once. The sample taken for sequencing was blood, either unsorted or a sorted T cell fraction (not recorded which). This clonotype originated in a male donor with ankylosing spondylitis or in good health (not recorded which). The rearrangement joins TRBV20-1 to TRBJ2-1; a weak D match, TRBD2 (6 bases). The CDR3 sequence is CSAKIAVSSYNEQFF. CDR3 sequence (DNA): TGCAGTGCTAAGATAGCGGTCAGCTCCTACAATGAGCAGTTCTTC.